These 17 T cell receptor beta chains were all obtained from the same sample, sequenced in a study of T cells after yellow fever vaccination. TCRdb re-derived calls from the 5' RACE reads in MiXCR, one entry per CDR3 protein. This table has around 600,000 distinct CDR3 sequences, approximately 13% appearing once. The specimen was PBMCs, collected on the day of the yellow fever booster vaccination. These receptors were obtained from a young man who received the YFV17D yellow fever vaccine.

This clonotype was detected only a few times. The rearrangement uses TRBV11-2 and TRBJ2-7; 8 bases are a match to TRBD1. CDR1 is SGHAT and CDR2 is FQNNGV in the germline V gene. Trimming removed 2 bases from V and 7 bases from J; junction bases left unmatched: 10. This CDR3 is built from 15 residues. CDR3 protein: CASSLWWQGAREQYF. The CDR3 DNA sequence: TGTGCCAGCAGCTTATGGTGGCAGGGGGCTAGGGAGCAGTACTTC.

J is TRBJ2-7 and V is TRBV20-1; D unclear. Trimming pared 1 base from V and 2 bases from J, leaving 6 bases between. Germline CDR1 DFQATT, CDR2 SNEGSKA (reference sequence). The CDR3 length is 12 residues. Here the CDR3 reads CSARGATYEQYF. CDR3 nucleotide sequence: TGCAGTGCTAGAGGTGCGACCTACGAGCAGTACTTC.

Only a few counts were recorded for this clonotype. The chain is built from TRBV29-1 and TRBJ2-1; TRBD2 matches at 13 bases. The junction had 6 bases not matched to a gene; V was cut back by 2 bases and J by 2 bases. The CDR3 loop spans 17 amino acids. CDR1 is SQVTM and CDR2 is ANQGSEA in the germline V gene. This chain's CDR3 is CSVELLAGGRTYNEQFF. The CDR3 DNA sequence: TGCAGCGTTGAATTACTAGCGGGAGGGAGGACCTACAATGAGCAGTTCTTC.

This chain connects TRBV5-1 to TRBJ1-1, with 7 nucleotides matching TRBD1. Losses at the gene ends were 3 bases for V and 8 bases for J; bases not matched to a gene: 10. The length of the CDR3 is 14 residues. Germline V gives CDR1 SGHRS, CDR2 YFSETQ. Here the CDR3 reads CASSWVEGAVEAFF. The CDR3 DNA is TGCGCCAGCAGCTGGGTAGAGGGGGCAGTAGAAGCTTTCTTT.

As regards this clonotype: A junction boundary mismatches the germline segment, possibly from a read error. This chain uses TRBV28 with TRBJ2-3; 7 nucleotides match TRBD2. The germline V gene encodes CDR1 MDHEN and CDR2 SYDVKM. The CDR3 is 16 amino acids. CDR3: CASSRVTASGTYTQYF. In nucleotides, the CDR3 is TGTGCCAGCAGTAGAGTCACGGCTAGCGGCACATATACGCAGTATTTT.

In this sample, this clonotype turned up a few times. The genes are TRBV6-1 and TRBJ2-7; 7 bases align to TRBD2. The V gene's germline CDR1 is MNHNS and CDR2 SASEGT. V was clipped by 5 bases and J by 4 bases; unmatched bases: 11. The CDR3 covers 15 residues. The CDR3 DNA reads TGTGCCAGCAGTCCATCCGGGACTACGGGGTACGAGCAGTACTTC. As protein: CASSPSGTTGYEQYF.

This chain links TRBV23-1 with TRBJ2-4; 7 nucleotides line up with TRBD1. TRBV23-1 is an open reading frame, and its role is uncertain. Trimming took 7 bases from V and 4 from J; bases not matched to a gene: 10. The CDR3 is 15 residues long. CDR3 region: CASITSPGQKNIQYF. CDR3 bases: TGCGCCAGCATCACATCACCGGGACAGAAAAACATTCAGTACTTC.

This clonotype was recorded a few times. J is TRBJ2-1 and V is TRBV11-3; D not certain. Germline CDR1 reads SGHNT; CDR2 reads YENEEA. The CDR3 consists of 13 residues. V dropped 5 bases and J dropped 7 bases, with 12 bases sitting between them. CDR3 loop: CASSKRASNEQFF. CDR3 DNA: TGTGCCAGCAGCAAACGGGCCTCGAATGAGCAGTTCTTC. The whole variable domain, filled in from reference TRBV11-3 and TRBJ2-1, reads EAGVVQSPRYKIIEKKQPVAFWCNPISGHNTLYWYLQNLGQGPELLIRYENEEAVDDSQLPKDRFSAERLKGVDSTLKIQPAELGDSAVYLCASSKRASNEQFFGPGTRLTVL.

The chain carries TRBV7-9 and TRBJ2-3; D is uncertain. The ends were cut back, 1 base at V and 8 bases at J, with 7 bases in the middle. The CDR3 is 12 amino acids. Germline V lookup: CDR1 SEHNR, CDR2 FQNEAQ (reference sequence). The CDR3 bases are TGTGCCAGCAGCTTAGTGCCGGCTACGCAGTATTTT. Protein product: CASSLVPATQYF.

The V call is TRBV7-8, the J call TRBJ2-5, with 9 positions matching TRBD1. Germline V gene data show CDR1 as SGHVS and CDR2 as FQNEAQ. Trimming at V came to 5 bases and at J to 5 bases, leaving 6 bases not matched to a gene. The CDR3 is 14 amino acids. The CDR3 reads CASSVGQGIETQYF. The DNA for the CDR3 is TGTGCCAGCAGCGTCGGACAGGGGATCGAGACCCAGTACTTC.

This sequence joins TRBV24-1 and TRBJ2-7; 9 bases fit TRBD1. The CDR3 length is 16 residues. J was trimmed by 2 bases and V by 4 bases; bases with no gene match: 8. Germline V gene lookup returns CDR1 KGHDR and CDR2 SFDVKD. CDR3 in DNA: TGTGCCACCAGTGAGAAATTGGGACAGGGTACCTACGAGCAGTACTTC. This codes for CATSEKLGQGTYEQYF.

The chain employs TRBV30 and TRBJ2-7, with 7 bases aligning to TRBD2. The CDR3 consists of 14 residues. The germline V gene encodes CDR1 GTSNPN and CDR2 SVGIG (reference sequence). The trim removed 2 bases at V and 2 bases at J, leaving 6 bases unmatched. CDR3 protein: CAWSSIGGAYEQYF. The CDR3 bases are TGTGCCTGGAGTTCAATTGGGGGGGCCTACGAGCAGTACTTC.

The chain recombines TRBV10-3 with TRBJ2-2; D is unclear. Germline CDR1 ENHRY, CDR2 SYGVKD. The CDR3 has 13 amino acids. Deletions cut 10 bases from V and 2 bases from J, with 11 bases between. The CDR3 nucleotides are TGTGCCACCGCTGACATAAACACCGGGGAGCTGTTTTTT. It specifies CATADINTGELFF.

This clonotype has just one count. The chain combines TRBV10-1 with TRBJ2-3, with D perhaps matching TRBD2 (6 bases). Germline V gene lookup returns CDR1 WNHNN and CDR2 SYGVQD (reference sequence). Trimming removed 6 bases at V and 0 bases at J, with 10 bases between. The CDR3 has 14 residues. CDR3 in amino acids: CASREGGSTDTQYF. CDR3 coding DNA: TGCGCCAGCAGGGAGGGTGGTAGCACAGATACGCAGTATTTT.

This clonotype came up a few times. The chain combines TRBV27 with TRBJ2-1; TRBD2 aligns across 15 bases. Germline assignment: CDR1 MNHEY and CDR2 SMNVEV (reference sequence). The trim removed 3 bases at V and 9 bases at J, leaving 6 bases unmatched. The CDR3 contains 16 residues. The chain's CDR3 is CASSFGLAGGPGEQFF. The CDR3 DNA reads TGTGCCAGCAGTTTTGGACTAGCGGGAGGGCCAGGTGAGCAGTTCTTC.

The chain links TRBV28 to TRBJ2-7, with D perhaps matching TRBD1 (6 bases). Trimming left V 6 bases short and J 7 bases short, with 16 bases between. Per the germline V gene, CDR1 is MDHEN and CDR2 is SYDVKM. CDR3 length: 13 residues. In nucleotides, the CDR3 is TGTGCCAGCAGCAGACAGGTTCATGGGGAGCAGTACTTC. This sequence encodes CASSRQVHGEQYF.

In this sample, this clonotype turned up a few times. The chain couples TRBV7-2 to TRBJ2-5, with D possibly called TRBD1 or TRBD2 (5 bases each). V was cut by 5 bases and J by 5 bases, with 15 bases left in between. The CDR3 length is 14 residues. The V gene's germline CDR1 is SGHTA and CDR2 FQGNSA. CDR3 nucleotides: TGTGCCAGCAGCCGGGGCCAACTAGGGGAGACCCAGTACTTC. This encodes CASSRGQLGETQYF.